This T cell receptor beta chain emerged from a study of control samples from healthy donors and cancer patients. Clones were read by immunoSEQ multiplex PCR, and TCRdb kept only the in-frame ones, dropping some. The sample holds 120,000 or so clones; around 87% are singletons and the top ten take around 9%. Remarks on this clone: Other DNA sequences in the same sample also yield this CDR3.

CDR1 and CDR2 from the germline V gene are SGHNT and YENEEA. V was cut by 2 bases and J by 5 bases, with 12 bases left in between. This CDR3 has 14 amino acids. Sequencing was done on a sample of blood. This receptor was obtained from a man aged 40-55 years in good health. This chain joins TRBV11-3 and TRBJ1-1; the D gene is possibly TRBD1 (6 bases). The CDR3 DNA reads TGTGCCAGCAGCTTAACAGGGCGCGGGACTGAAGCTTTCTTT. Translation gives CASSLTGRGTEAFF.